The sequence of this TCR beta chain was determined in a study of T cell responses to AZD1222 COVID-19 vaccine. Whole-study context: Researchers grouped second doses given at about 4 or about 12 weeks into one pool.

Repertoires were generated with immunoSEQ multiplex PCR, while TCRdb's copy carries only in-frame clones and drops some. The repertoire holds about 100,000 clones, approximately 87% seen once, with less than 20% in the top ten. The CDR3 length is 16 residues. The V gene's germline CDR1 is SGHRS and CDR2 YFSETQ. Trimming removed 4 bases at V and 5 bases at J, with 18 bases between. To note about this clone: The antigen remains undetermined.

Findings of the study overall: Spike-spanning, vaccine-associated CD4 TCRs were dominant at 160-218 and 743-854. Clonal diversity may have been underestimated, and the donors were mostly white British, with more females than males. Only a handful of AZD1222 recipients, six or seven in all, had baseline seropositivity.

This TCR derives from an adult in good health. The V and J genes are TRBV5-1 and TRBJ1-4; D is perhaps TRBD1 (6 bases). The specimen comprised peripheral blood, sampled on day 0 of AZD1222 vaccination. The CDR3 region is CASSPGLHRENEKLFF. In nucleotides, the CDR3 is TGCGCCAGCAGCCCGGGGCTACACAGGGAGAATGAAAAACTGTTTTTT.